This T cell receptor beta chain originates from a study of T cell changes during pregnancy in multiple sclerosis. This CDR3 has 12 residues. In germline, CDR1 is SQVTM, CDR2 ANQGSEA. J was trimmed by 2 bases and V by 5 bases; bases with no gene match: 2. Assay used: immunoSEQ multiplex PCR; TCRdb lists only in-frame clones, some missing. This sample has about 45,000 clones, with around 90% found just once. This TCR was sampled from a female donor with multiple sclerosis, enrolled in a pregnancy study. V usage is TRBV29-1 and J usage is TRBJ2-5; 7 bases match TRBD1. The input for sequencing was CD4+ T cells from peripheral blood mononuclear cells, taken in the third trimester of pregnancy. CDR3: CSVSRGQETQYF. CDR3 nucleotide sequence: TGCAGCGTTTCCAGGGGGCAAGAGACCCAGTACTTC.